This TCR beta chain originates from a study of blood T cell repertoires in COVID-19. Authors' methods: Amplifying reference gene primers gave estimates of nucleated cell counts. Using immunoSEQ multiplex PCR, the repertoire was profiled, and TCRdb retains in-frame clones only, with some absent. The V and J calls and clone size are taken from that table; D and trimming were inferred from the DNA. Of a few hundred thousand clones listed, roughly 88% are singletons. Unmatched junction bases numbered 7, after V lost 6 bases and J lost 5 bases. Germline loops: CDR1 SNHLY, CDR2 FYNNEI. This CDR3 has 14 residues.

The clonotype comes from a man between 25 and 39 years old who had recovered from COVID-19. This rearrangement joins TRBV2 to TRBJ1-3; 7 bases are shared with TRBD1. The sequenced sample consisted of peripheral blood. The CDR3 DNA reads TGTGCCAGCAGCACCGGGACAGTCAGAAACACCATATATTTT. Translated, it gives CASSTGTVRNTIYF. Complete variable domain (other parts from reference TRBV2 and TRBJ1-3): EPEVTQTPSHQVTQMGQEVILRCVPISNHLYFYWYRQILGQKVEFLVSFYNNEISEKSEIFDDQFSVERPDGSNFTLKIRSTKLEDSAMYFCASSTGTVRNTIYFGEGSWLTVV.